The source of this T cell receptor beta chain is a study of regulatory T cells in long-lasting Graves disease (dated by TCRdb to the early 2020s). Study-level background: Antithyroid drugs had been taken for less than 3 months by newly diagnosed Graves' disease patients. The study took place in China and was registered as a clinical trial. TCR sequencing covered roughly 13 persistent and around 20 newly diagnosed Graves' disease patients, 33 samples in total. Persistent Graves' disease patients were compared with newly diagnosed Graves' disease patients by peripheral blood TCR sequencing and RNA sequencing.

Results and caveats for the whole study, not just this receptor: Peripheral blood alone was examined, since thyroid tissue, which constituted the primary lesion, could not be accessed. More public clonotypes were shared among persistent patients (2,741) than among newly diagnosed patients (over 900). The authors acknowledged the small sample size as a limitation that may reduce accuracy. Preferential use of TRBV28, TRBJ1-2 and TRBJ2-5 was observed in persistent disease, whereas TRBV20-1 and TRBJ2-1 were favored in newly diagnosed disease. Lower TCR Shannon entropy and fewer highly expanded clones were observed in persistent Graves' disease patients than in newly diagnosed patients, which suggested clonal expansion. Only the TCR beta chain was sequenced and analyzed.

The germline V gene provides CDR1 ENHRY and CDR2 SYGVKD. V lost 6 bases and J lost 0 bases; the stretch between them is 8 bases long. From cysteine to phenylalanine, the CDR3 is 13 amino acids long. Solely the CDR3 DNA is kept, with 39 bases framed from the first base. As for this clonotype: What this receptor recognizes is not known. No much larger clone is present one base from it, and per-base qualities are unavailable.

The sample's time point label, decoded: newly diagnosed GD, antithyroid drugs for less than 3 months. For both TCR sequencing and RNA sequencing, RNA was extracted from PBMCs in TRIzol. The diagnosis of Graves' disease followed American Thyroid Association guidelines. Patients for the study were recruited at an endocrinology department in Xi'an, China. Each patient gave around 9 milliliters of peripheral blood, collected in an EDTA anticoagulant tube. PBMCs were isolated by Ficoll Paque Plus density gradient separation without further T cell sorting. An Agilent 2100 Bioanalyzer and agarose gel were used to assess RNA quality, and a NanoDrop 2000 was used to measure RNA concentration. Library method: multiplex PCR. The data were produced on an Illumina HiSeq 4000. CDR3 regions were amplified by Arm-PCR with iRepertoire HTBI primers to construct TCR beta libraries. Gel purification was performed on PCR products prior to sequencing. In the original analysis: Across samples, around 58 TRBV and 13 to 15 TRBJ segments were identified and used for gene usage analysis of CDR3 amino acid clonotypes. COPE and FqMerger were used to merge filtered high-quality paired reads into contigs. BLAST was used to align contigs to IMGT TRBV, TRBD and TRBJ reference genes, and CDR3 was defined according to IMGT. Any clonotype with a frequency above 0.1% was classified as a highly expanded clone. Shannon entropy served as the measure of repertoire diversity, while the Gini coefficient captured V-J evenness. A clonotype was considered public if more than one individual shared it. In TCRdb, the public reads were trimmed at Q25 with fastp and aligned with MiXCR, with productive beta chains retained. Each CDR3 protein gets just one entry, which takes the most common genes and DNA from the rows behind it. The V and J calls, along with clone size, are taken from TCRdb and not from the paper's own processing. Counted in this sample were approximately 270,000 distinct CDR3 sequences; approximately 20% of them appeared once. The top ten clones comprise less than 15% of the sample.

The same data also went into a second study, on T cells in Graves' hyperthyroidism and ophthalmopathy. That second report states: Graves' hyperthyroidism was defined as stable when no progression to ophthalmopathy occurred over 18 months of follow-up. Hyperthyroidism patients were newly diagnosed, had a disease duration of under 2 months, and were aged 18 to 65 years. Patients with uncontrolled infections, other autoimmune diseases, pregnancy or lactation were excluded. Clinical symptoms, serum thyroxine and TRAb, thyroid ultrasound, and orbital computed tomography formed the basis for the diagnoses. A first-round RT-PCR of the TCR CDR3 used the HTBI primer set with the Qiagen OneStep RT-PCR kit. Most expanded thyroid clonotypes (frequency above 0.001) were also detected in blood, a finding suggesting that blood repertoires may reflect thyroid immune responses. In cross-validation, a model built on a 13 V-J signature told ophthalmopathy apart from stable hyperthyroidism with roughly 87% sensitivity and around 84% specificity, and in testing the same model reached 80%/75%. During validation, the model predicted progression to ophthalmopathy a median of roughly 7.1 months ahead of onset, with roughly 65% sensitivity and around 72% specificity. To identify TCR V-J signatures that set the groups apart, the researchers used a discovery cohort of 100 patients, made up of around 42 with Graves' ophthalmopathy and some 56 with stable Graves' hyperthyroidism. An independent validation cohort of under 20 hyperthyroidism patients and about 16 patients who later progressed to ophthalmopathy tested prospective prediction of ophthalmopathy. The 100 discovery patients were divided at random into training and test sets in a 7:3 ratio. The study also compared thyroid tissue and blood T-cell repertoires from five or six Graves' hyperthyroidism patients. Following sampling, methimazole starting at 30 mg daily was given to hyperthyroidism patients, and high-dose intravenous methylprednisolone was given to ophthalmopathy patients. The libraries were constructed in a second round of multiplex PCR and then size-selected and purified. Paired-end sequencing of the libraries was performed with 100 bp reads on an Illumina HiSeq2000. SOAPnuke was used to process the raw data, with reads discarded if the reads contained adapters or uncalled bases, had a mean Phred below 15, or lacked an exact constant-primer or identifier match. High-quality paired reads were merged with COPE v1.2.5, and unique nucleotide sequences were defined as clonotypes. MiTCR v1.1 was used to align clonotypes to the IMGT TRBV, TRBD and TRBJ reference segments. The analysis included only V-J combinations with a frequency above 0.0001, which together covered roughly 99% of the repertoires. A TCS score was defined as the ratio of F50 (clonal expansion) to E x V (chaos), with BLOSUM62-based TCRdist applied between CDR3 peptides within each V-J. Welch's t-statistics and random forest reduced several hundred V-J features to 13, which were used in a naive Bayes classifier (R e1071). Sample size was not statistically predetermined, and blinding of investigators to group allocation was not performed. The paper describes TCR Vbeta CDR3 sequencing of about 140 peripheral blood samples, made up of about 41 ophthalmopathy patients, 70 to 75 hyperthyroidism patients and some 17 progressor patients.

The rearrangement combines TRBV10-3 with TRBJ1-1; TRBD1 is a weak D gene call, 6 bases matching. This specimen consisted of peripheral blood mononuclear cells (PBMCs), obtained at new diagnosis, from a patient treated with antithyroid drugs. The sequence was collected from a woman aged 25 to 39 with Graves disease. Donor details come from another sample of the same person, matched by shared clones. The CDR3 region has the sequence CAIRGDMNTEAFF. The DNA reads as follows: TGTGCCATCAGGGGGGACATGAACACTGAAGCTTTCTTT.